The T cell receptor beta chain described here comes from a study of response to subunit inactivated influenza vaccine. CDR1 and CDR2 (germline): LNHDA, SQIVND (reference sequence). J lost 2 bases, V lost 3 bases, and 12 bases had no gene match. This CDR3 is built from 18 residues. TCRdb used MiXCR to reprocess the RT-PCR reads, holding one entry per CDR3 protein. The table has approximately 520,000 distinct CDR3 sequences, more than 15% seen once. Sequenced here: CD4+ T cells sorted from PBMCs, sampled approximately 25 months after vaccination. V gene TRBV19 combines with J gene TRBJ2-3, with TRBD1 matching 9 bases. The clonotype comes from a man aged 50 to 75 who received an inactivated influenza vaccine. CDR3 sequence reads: CASSIGTGRLGATDTQYF. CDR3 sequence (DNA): TGTGCCAGTAGTATCGGGACAGGGAGACTAGGGGCCACAGATACGCAGTATTTT.